Given below is one T cell receptor (beta chain) in context. Its antigen is as yet unknown. The PCR made use of 60 Vbeta and 13 Jbeta primers. Original data processing: It was a later analysis that counted roughly 80 million unique TCR beta chains, of which 9 million to 13 million were shared. TCRdb's table, derived via immunoSEQ multiplex PCR, lists solely in-frame clones and lacks some. V and J calls and clone size are as listed in that table; D and trimming were resolved from the DNA. The sample holds 50,000 to 70,000 clones, about three quarters seen once. This cohort consisted of healthy bone marrow donors. The data were taken from a study of cytomegalovirus exposure and HLA in healthy donors. Notes on the study in general: A later analysis associated 16,951 TCR beta sequences with HLA alleles at a 0.05 false discovery rate.

The specimen sequenced was PBMCs. The TCR was taken from a female donor in good health and CMV-seronegative.

The DNA for the CDR3 is TGTGCCAGCAGCCCGGGACAGCTCTACGAGCAGTACTTC. This gives the protein CASSPGQLYEQYF. This chain connects TRBV7-6 to TRBJ2-7; TRBD1 aligns across 7 bases. After removal of 5 bases from V and 3 bases from J, the junction contained 4 bases not matched to a gene. The CDR3 contains 13 residues. Germline-derived CDR1 and CDR2 are SGHVS and FNYEAQ. The full variable domain, in which reference TRBV7-6 and TRBJ2-7 provide the parts outside the CDR3, is GAGVSQSPRYKVTKRGQDVALRCDPISGHVSLYWYRQALGQGPEFLTYFNYEAQQDKSGLPNDRFSAERPEGSISTLTIQRTEQRDSAMYRCASSPGQLYEQYFGPGTRLTVT.